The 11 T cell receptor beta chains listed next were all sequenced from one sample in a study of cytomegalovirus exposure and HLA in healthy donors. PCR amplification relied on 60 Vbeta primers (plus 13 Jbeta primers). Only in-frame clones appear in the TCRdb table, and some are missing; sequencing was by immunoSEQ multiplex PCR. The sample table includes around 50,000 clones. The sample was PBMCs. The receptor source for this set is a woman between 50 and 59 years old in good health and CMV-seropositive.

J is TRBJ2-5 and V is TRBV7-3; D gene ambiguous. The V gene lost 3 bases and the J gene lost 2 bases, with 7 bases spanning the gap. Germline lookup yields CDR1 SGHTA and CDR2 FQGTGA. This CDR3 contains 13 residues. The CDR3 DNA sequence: TGTGCCAGCAGCTTTGGGCCTCAAGAGACCCAGTACTTC. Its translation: CASSFGPQETQYF.

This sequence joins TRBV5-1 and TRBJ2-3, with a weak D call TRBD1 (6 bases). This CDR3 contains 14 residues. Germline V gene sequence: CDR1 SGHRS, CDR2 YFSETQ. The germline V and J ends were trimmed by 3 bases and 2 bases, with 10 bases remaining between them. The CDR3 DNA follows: TGCGCCAGCAGCTCGGGACATTTCACAGATACGCAGTATTTT. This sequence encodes CASSSGHFTDTQYF.

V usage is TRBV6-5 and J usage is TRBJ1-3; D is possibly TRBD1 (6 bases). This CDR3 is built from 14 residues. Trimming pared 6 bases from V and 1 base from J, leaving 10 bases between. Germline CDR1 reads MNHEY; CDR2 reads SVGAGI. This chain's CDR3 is CASSPDRSGNTIYF. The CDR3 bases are TGTGCCAGCAGCCCTGACAGGTCTGGAAACACCATATATTTT.

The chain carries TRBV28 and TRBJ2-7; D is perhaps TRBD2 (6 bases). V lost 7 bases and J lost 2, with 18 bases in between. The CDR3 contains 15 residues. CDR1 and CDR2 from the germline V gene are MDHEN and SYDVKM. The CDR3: CASTPYRDFTYEQYF. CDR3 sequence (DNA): TGTGCCAGCACCCCGTACCGGGACTTTACCTACGAGCAGTACTTC.

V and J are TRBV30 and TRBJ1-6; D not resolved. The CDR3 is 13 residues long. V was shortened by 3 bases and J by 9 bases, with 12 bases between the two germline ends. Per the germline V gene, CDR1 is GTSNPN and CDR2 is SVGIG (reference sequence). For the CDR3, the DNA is TGTGCCTGGAGGGAGGCCCTAATTTCACCCCTCCACTTT. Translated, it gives CAWREALISPLHF.

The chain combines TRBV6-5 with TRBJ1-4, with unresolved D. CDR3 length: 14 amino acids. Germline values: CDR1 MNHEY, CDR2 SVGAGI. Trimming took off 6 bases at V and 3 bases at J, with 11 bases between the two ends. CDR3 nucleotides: TGTGCCAGCAGCGCCGGGAAGGCTAATGAAAAACTGTTTTTT. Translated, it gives CASSAGKANEKLFF.

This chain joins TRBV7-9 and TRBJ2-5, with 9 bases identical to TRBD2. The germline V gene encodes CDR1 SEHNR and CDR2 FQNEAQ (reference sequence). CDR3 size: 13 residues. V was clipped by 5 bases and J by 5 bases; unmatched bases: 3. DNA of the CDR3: TGTGCCAGCAGCGTAACTAGCGGGGAGACCCAGTACTTC. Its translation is CASSVTSGETQYF.

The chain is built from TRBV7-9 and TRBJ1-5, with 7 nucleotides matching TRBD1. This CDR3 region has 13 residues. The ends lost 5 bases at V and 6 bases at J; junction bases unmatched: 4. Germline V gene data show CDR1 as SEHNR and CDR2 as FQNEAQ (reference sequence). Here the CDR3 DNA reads TGTGCCAGCAGCCGGCAGGGGGGTCAGCCCCAGCATTTT. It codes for CASSRQGGQPQHF.

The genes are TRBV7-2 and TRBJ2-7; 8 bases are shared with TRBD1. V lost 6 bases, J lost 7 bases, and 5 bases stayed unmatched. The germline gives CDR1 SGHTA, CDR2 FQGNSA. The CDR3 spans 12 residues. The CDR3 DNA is TGTGCCAGCAGTTGGACAGGGTCGGAGCAGTACTTC. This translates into CASSWTGSEQYF.

The CDR3, as DNA: TGCGCCAGCAGCTTGAGGGGGGGGAACACTGAAGCTTTCTTT. Translated: CASSLRGGNTEAFF. The V call is TRBV5-1, the J call TRBJ1-1; D is possibly TRBD1 (6 bases). This CDR3 is 14 amino acids long. V dropped 1 base and J dropped 1 base, with 8 bases sitting between them. CDR1 and CDR2 from the germline V gene are SGHRS and YFSETQ.

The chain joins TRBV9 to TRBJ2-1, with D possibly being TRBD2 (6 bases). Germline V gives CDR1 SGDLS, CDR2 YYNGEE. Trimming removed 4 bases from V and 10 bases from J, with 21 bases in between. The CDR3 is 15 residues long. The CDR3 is CASSLSGLGLREQFF. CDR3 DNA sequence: TGTGCCAGCAGCCTCTCGGGACTGGGCCTTAGGGAGCAGTTCTTC.